The clone carrying this T cell receptor beta chain was observed at least ten times. A sample-barcoded 5' primer and a J-beta primer mix were used in a second PCR of about 7 to 11 cycles. Individual samples furnished no less than 3 million CDR3-containing paired-end reads apiece. TCRdb itself ran the 5' RACE reads through MiXCR, one entry per CDR3 protein. The sample consists of roughly 900,000 distinct CDR3 sequences, about 30% of them appearing once. The data belong to a study of blood T cells in healthy people across ages. CDR3 length: 16 residues. Germline V gene sequence: CDR1 MNHEY, CDR2 SMNVEV (reference sequence). Unmatched junction bases numbered 7, after V lost 5 bases and J lost 0 bases.

Sequences were obtained from blood. This clonotype was sampled from a woman of 80 years or more in good health. The rearrangement uses TRBV27 and TRBJ2-4, with 7 bases matching TRBD1. For the CDR3, the DNA is TGTGCCAGCAGTCCAAGACAGGGTTTAGCCAAAAACATTCAGTACTTC. Protein sequence: CASSPRQGLAKNIQYF.